These 25 T cell receptor beta chains were all obtained from the same sample, sequenced in a study of cytomegalovirus exposure and HLA in healthy donors. It was with 60 Vbeta and 13 Jbeta primers that the PCR ran. TCRdb's table, derived via immunoSEQ multiplex PCR, lists solely in-frame clones and lacks some. The data show some 98,000 clones, about 74% seen once. Material: PBMCs. The source is a female donor in good health and CMV-seronegative.

This clone was seen only once. The rearrangement joins TRBV25-1 to TRBJ2-2; the D is unclear. Germline V gene lookup returns CDR1 MGHDK and CDR2 SYGVNS. This CDR3 is 14 amino acids long. V dropped 4 bases and J dropped 8 bases, with 14 bases sitting between them. As DNA, the CDR3 is TGTGCCAGCAGTGTTATGGGCAGTCTGGGGGAGCTGTTTTTT. Its translation: CASSVMGSLGELFF.

The rearrangement uses TRBV10-3 and TRBJ2-7; 7 nucleotides line up with TRBD1. This CDR3 comprises 13 residues. V dropped 8 bases and J dropped 2; count of bases not matched to a gene: 6. The V gene's germline CDR1 is ENHRY and CDR2 SYGVKD. CDR3 in amino acids: CAISWTGAYEQYF. CDR3 coding DNA: TGTGCCATCTCCTGGACAGGTGCCTACGAGCAGTACTTC.

As regards this clone: The sample contains more than one DNA sequence encoding this CDR3. The chain combines TRBV7-2 with TRBJ1-3; D is unclear. The CDR3 is made up of 14 amino acids. Germline lookup yields CDR1 SGHTA and CDR2 FQGNSA. V lost 3 bases and J 0 bases, leaving 6 bases between the germline ends. Here the CDR3 DNA reads TGTGCCAGCAGCTTTACTAGCTCTGGAAACACCATATATTTT. Translation: CASSFTSSGNTIYF.

This CDR3 reads CASSVTSGGLPREQYF. The CDR3 nucleotides are TGTGCCAGCAGTGTAACTAGCGGGGGTCTTCCGAGGGAGCAGTACTTC. This chain joins TRBV28 and TRBJ2-7; 11 bases align to TRBD2. V shed 5 bases, J shed 7 bases, and the junction held 13 bases outside the gene matches. This CDR3 is built from 16 residues. The germline V gene has CDR1 MDHEN and CDR2 SYDVKM.

This clone came up many times. The V gene is TRBV27, the J gene TRBJ1-1, with 7 bases lining up with TRBD1. This CDR3 has 14 residues. Germline V gene data show CDR1 as MNHEY and CDR2 as SMNVEV (reference sequence). With V trimmed by 4 bases and J by 4 bases, 6 bases remained unmatched. The CDR3, as DNA: TGTGCCAGCAGTTACGTGGCAGGGGGCACTGAAGCTTTCTTT. Residues: CASSYVAGGTEAFF.

The rearrangement joins TRBV2 to TRBJ2-5, with 9 bases matching TRBD2. Germline assignment: CDR1 SNHLY and CDR2 FYNNEI. Trimming at V came to 5 bases and at J to 5 bases, leaving 9 bases not matched to a gene. This CDR3 has 15 amino acids. The CDR3 nucleotides are TGTGCCAGCAGTCCAGCGGCGGGGGGGAGGGAGACCCAGTACTTC. Its protein product is CASSPAAGGRETQYF.

The chain employs TRBV19 and TRBJ2-5; 7 bases align to TRBD1. The germline V gene has CDR1 LNHDA and CDR2 SQIVND (reference sequence). V trimming: 4 bases; J trimming: 5 bases; junction bases outside the gene matches: 13. The CDR3 covers 16 residues. The CDR3 DNA reads TGTGCCAGTAGTAGAACCCCGGGACAGCTCTTGGAGACCCAGTACTTC. Translated: CASSRTPGQLLETQYF. Supplemented by reference TRBV19 and TRBJ2-5, the full variable domain reads DGGITQSPKYLFRKEGQNVTLSCEQNLNHDAMYWYRQDPGQGLRLIYYSQIVNDFQKGDIAEGYSVSREKKESFPLTVTSAQKNPTAFYLCASSRTPGQLLETQYFGPGTRLLVL.

The V call is TRBV6-6, the J call TRBJ2-7, with D possibly being TRBD2 (5 bases). The V end lost 10 bases, the J end lost 5 bases, and 18 bases lay between the germline ends. CDR3 size: 13 residues. Per the germline V gene, CDR1 is MNHNY and CDR2 is SVGAGI (reference sequence). The CDR3 protein is CATSREMINEQYF. DNA of the CDR3: TGTGCCACCAGCCGGGAAATGATAAACGAGCAGTACTTC.

The chain is built from TRBV7-3 and TRBJ1-1; D is possibly TRBD1 (5 bases). V dropped 2 bases and J dropped 7 bases, with 11 bases sitting between them. This CDR3 comprises 13 residues. Looked up from germline, CDR1 is SGHTA and CDR2 is FQGTGA. CDR3 region: CASSLQSGNEAFF. The CDR3 bases are TGTGCCAGCAGCTTACAGTCAGGGAATGAAGCTTTCTTT.

This chain uses TRBV6-5 with TRBJ2-7; 7 nucleotides agree with TRBD2. Losses at the gene ends were 2 bases for V and 7 bases for J; bases not matched to a gene: 11. CDR3 length: 15 amino acids. Germline assignment: CDR1 MNHEY and CDR2 SVGAGI. The CDR3 DNA reads as TGTGCCAGCAGTTACAAAGGGACTATCGAGTGGGAGCAGTACTTC. Protein sequence: CASSYKGTIEWEQYF.

V is TRBV28 and J is TRBJ2-3; TRBD2 matches at 7 bases. CDR1 and CDR2 from the germline V gene are MDHEN and SYDVKM. V gave up 5 bases and J gave up 6 bases; unmatched junction bases: 8. CDR3 length: 14 residues. The CDR3, as DNA: TGTGCCAGCAGTAAGCGGGAAGGGGTGGATACGCAGTATTTT. Protein sequence: CASSKREGVDTQYF.

The V and J genes are TRBV7-2 and TRBJ2-1, with D hard to call. The germline CDR1 and CDR2 sequences are SGHTA and FQGNSA. V was pared by 1 base and J by 4 bases, with 8 bases between. This CDR3 is 14 amino acids long. The CDR3 region is CASSLGAEYNEQFF. DNA for the CDR3: TGTGCCAGCAGCTTAGGGGCAGAGTACAATGAGCAGTTCTTC.

Concerning this clone itself: The same CDR3 can be traced to other DNA sequences in this sample. V is TRBV20-1 and J is TRBJ2-7; 8 bases fit TRBD1. The CDR3 extends over 11 amino acids. V was pared by 6 bases and J by 3 bases, with 1 base of the junction left unmatched. The germline V gene encodes CDR1 DFQATT and CDR2 SNEGSKA (reference sequence). In DNA form, the CDR3 reads TGCAGTGCCACAGGGGGCTACGAGCAGTACTTC. Its translation is CSATGGYEQYF.

The V and J genes are TRBV5-1 and TRBJ2-1; TRBD1 matches 11 bases. V was pared by 5 bases and J by 3 bases, with 4 bases of the junction left unmatched. This CDR3 region has 15 residues. The germline V gene encodes CDR1 SGHRS and CDR2 YFSETQ. CDR3 region: CASRAGTGGYNEQFF. CDR3 DNA sequence: TGCGCCAGCAGGGCCGGGACAGGGGGCTACAATGAGCAGTTCTTC.

The chain employs TRBV28 and TRBJ2-1; TRBD1 matches 10 bases. The CDR3 has 16 amino acids. V dropped 3 bases and J dropped 3; count of bases not matched to a gene: 5. CDR1 and CDR2 (germline): MDHEN, SYDVKM. CDR3 loop: CASSLGDRGYYNEQFF. As DNA, the CDR3 is TGTGCCAGCAGTTTGGGGGACAGGGGATACTACAATGAGCAGTTCTTC. Full variable domain (outside the CDR3, taken from reference TRBV28 and TRBJ2-1): DVKVTQSSRYLVKRTGEKVFLECVQDMDHENMFWYRQDPGLGLRLIYFSYDVKMKEKGDIPEGYSVSREKKERFSLILESASTNQTSMYLCASSLGDRGYYNEQFFGPGTRLTVL.

The chain carries TRBV19 and TRBJ2-5; 8 nucleotides align to TRBD1. Trimming removed 6 bases from V and 11 bases from J; junction bases left unmatched: 5. CDR1 is LNHDA and CDR2 is SQIVND in the germline V gene (reference sequence). The CDR3 extends over 11 amino acids. DNA for the CDR3: TGTGCCAGTAGGGGACAGGTCAAGCAGTACTTC. Residues: CASRGQVKQYF.

The chain links TRBV5-1 to TRBJ2-6; 7 bases match TRBD1. V was clipped by 4 bases and J by 2 bases; unmatched bases: 6. The CDR3 length is 16 residues. Germline-derived CDR1 and CDR2 are SGHRS and YFSETQ. The CDR3 reads CASSPITGAGANVLTF. CDR3 nucleotide sequence: TGCGCCAGCAGCCCAATTACAGGGGCTGGGGCCAACGTCCTGACTTTC.

The V call is TRBV5-6, the J call TRBJ1-1, with 7 bases lining up with TRBD1. Trimming removed 6 bases from V and 10 bases from J; junction bases left unmatched: 9. This CDR3 is built from 12 residues. Germline loops: CDR1 SGHDT, CDR2 YYEEEE. CDR3 in amino acids: CASTRDRAGAFF. As DNA, the CDR3 is TGTGCCAGCACCCGAGACAGGGCGGGAGCTTTCTTT.

The DNA of the CDR3 is TGTGCCAGCAGCTCCCCGGTGGGCGTTACCTACGAGCAGTACTTC. This translates into CASSSPVGVTYEQYF. The genes are TRBV7-9 and TRBJ2-7, with no clear D. CDR3 length: 15 residues. Trimming shortened V by 4 bases and J by 2 bases, and 15 bases separated the two germline ends. CDR1 is SEHNR and CDR2 is FQNEAQ in the germline V gene (reference sequence).

The chain links TRBV7-6 to TRBJ2-2; TRBD1 aligns across 11 bases. The CDR3 consists of 14 residues. Germline V gives CDR1 SGHVS, CDR2 FNYEAQ. The V and J ends lost 6 bases and 9 bases, in that order; junction bases with no gene match: 6. CDR3 DNA: TGTGCCAGCAGTTCAGGGACAGGGGGTAGGGAGCTGTTTTTT. Protein: CASSSGTGGRELFF. The variable domain in full, with the rest retrieved from reference TRBV7-6 and TRBJ2-2, is GAGVSQSPRYKVTKRGQDVALRCDPISGHVSLYWYRQALGQGPEFLTYFNYEAQQDKSGLPNDRFSAERPEGSISTLTIQRTEQRDSAMYRCASSSGTGGRELFFGEGSRLTVL.

The chain combines TRBV7-6 with TRBJ2-3; D gene unclear. Germline V gene sequence: CDR1 SGHVS, CDR2 FNYEAQ. The CDR3 runs to 17 residues. V was trimmed by 4 bases and J by 2 bases, leaving 19 bases between them. CDR3 sequence: CASSSWPLEVYTDTQYF. As DNA, the CDR3 is TGTGCCAGCAGCTCCTGGCCATTAGAGGTGTACACAGATACGCAGTATTTT.

The chain joins TRBV9 to TRBJ2-5; a possible D gene is TRBD1 (5 bases). Trimming removed 0 bases from V and 8 bases from J, with 14 bases in between. The germline CDR1 and CDR2 sequences are SGDLS and YYNGEE. This CDR3 has 14 residues. CDR3 DNA sequence: TGTGCCAGCAGCGTAGGGGCCCAGGGAAATACCCAGTACTTC. Its translation: CASSVGAQGNTQYF.

The chain is built from TRBV14 and TRBJ2-6; 11 bases are a match to TRBD2. This CDR3 comprises 20 residues. Trimming removed 1 base from V and 2 bases from J; junction bases left unmatched: 10. CDR1 is SGHDN and CDR2 is FVKESK in the germline V gene. This CDR3 is CASSQGGSSGRKAGANVLTF. The CDR3 DNA sequence: TGTGCCAGCAGCCAAGGTGGTTCTAGCGGGAGGAAGGCTGGGGCCAACGTCCTGACTTTC.

V is TRBV5-1 and J is TRBJ2-6, with D possibly matching TRBD2 (7 bases). Per the germline V gene, CDR1 is SGHRS and CDR2 is YFSETQ. The ends were cut back, 7 bases at V and 3 bases at J, with 11 bases in the middle. This CDR3 is built from 14 residues. The CDR3 loop is CASEGGGGANVLTF. The CDR3 DNA follows: TGCGCCAGCGAAGGGGGGGGTGGGGCCAACGTCCTGACTTTC.

The chain combines TRBV7-3 with TRBJ2-1; D not resolved. Trimming cost V 2 bases and J 10 bases, with 12 bases left between them. Germline CDR1 and CDR2: SGHTA and FQGTGA. This CDR3 spans 13 amino acids. The CDR3 nucleotides read TGTGCCAGCAGCTTATCCGGGTTCACGGAGCAGTTCTTC. Translating gives CASSLSGFTEQFF.